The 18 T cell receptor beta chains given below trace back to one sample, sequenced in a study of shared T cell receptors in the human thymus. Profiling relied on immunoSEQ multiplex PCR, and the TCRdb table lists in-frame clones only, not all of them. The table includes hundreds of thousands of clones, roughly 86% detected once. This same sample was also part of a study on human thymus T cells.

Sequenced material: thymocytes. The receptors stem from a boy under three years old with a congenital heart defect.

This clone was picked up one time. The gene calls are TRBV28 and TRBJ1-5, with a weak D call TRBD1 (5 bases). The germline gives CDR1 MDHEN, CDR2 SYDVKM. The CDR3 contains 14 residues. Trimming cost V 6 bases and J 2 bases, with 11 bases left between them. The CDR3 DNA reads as TGTGCCAGCAGCTGCAGGGAAGGCAATCAGCCCCAGCATTTT. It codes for CASSCREGNQPQHF.

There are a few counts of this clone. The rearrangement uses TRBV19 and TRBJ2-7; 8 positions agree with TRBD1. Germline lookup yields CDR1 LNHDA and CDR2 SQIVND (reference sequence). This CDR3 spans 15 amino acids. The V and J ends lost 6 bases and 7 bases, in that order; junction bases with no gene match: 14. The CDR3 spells CASSLSRGPLWEQYF. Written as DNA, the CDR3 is TGTGCCAGTAGCCTCAGCAGGGGGCCACTATGGGAGCAGTACTTC.

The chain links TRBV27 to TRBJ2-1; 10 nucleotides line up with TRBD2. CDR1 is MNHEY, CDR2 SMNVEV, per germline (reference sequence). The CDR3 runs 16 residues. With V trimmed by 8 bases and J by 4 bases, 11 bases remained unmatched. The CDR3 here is CASLRRAGLAYNEQFF. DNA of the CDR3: TGTGCCAGCCTCCGACGGGCGGGACTAGCGTACAATGAGCAGTTCTTC.

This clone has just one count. CDR3 nucleotide sequence: TGTGCCAGTAGTCTTAAGACAGGCAACGTCATGAACACTGAAGCTTTCTTT. Protein: CASSLKTGNVMNTEAFF. The V and J genes are TRBV19 and TRBJ1-1, with a weak D call TRBD1 (6 bases). With 5 bases removed from V and 0 bases from J, the gap between germline ends came to 19 bases. The V gene's germline CDR1 is LNHDA and CDR2 SQIVND (reference sequence). The CDR3 spans 17 residues. The full variable domain, its missing parts supplied by reference TRBV19 and TRBJ1-1, is DGGITQSPKYLFRKEGQNVTLSCEQNLNHDAMYWYRQDPGQGLRLIYYSQIVNDFQKGDIAEGYSVSREKKESFPLTVTSAQKNPTAFYLCASSLKTGNVMNTEAFFGQGTRLTVV.

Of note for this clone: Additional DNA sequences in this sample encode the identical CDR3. The CDR3 loop is CAWRDRDSYEQYF. CDR3 DNA: TGTGCCTGGCGGGACAGGGACTCGTACGAGCAGTACTTC. This chain joins TRBV30 and TRBJ2-7; 9 bases are shared with TRBD1. The CDR3 runs to 13 residues. Germline trimming cut 5 bases from V and 4 bases from J; bases unmatched to any gene: 6. Germline V CDR1 and CDR2: GTSNPN, SVGIG (reference sequence). Full variable domain (rest looked up from reference TRBV30 and TRBJ2-7): SQTIHQWPATLVQPVGSPLSLECTVEGTSNPNLYWYRQAAGRGLQLLFYSVGIGQISSEVPQNLSASRPQDRQFILSSKKLLLSDSGFYLCAWRDRDSYEQYFGPGTRLTVT.

This chain's CDR3 is CASSRTSGLTDTQYF. The CDR3 DNA reads TGTGCCAGTAGTAGAACTAGCGGACTTACAGATACGCAGTATTTT. The J gene is TRBJ2-3, the V gene TRBV19, with 8 nucleotides matching TRBD2. The length of the CDR3 is 15 residues. The ends lost 4 bases at V and 3 bases at J; junction bases unmatched: 6. Germline V CDR1 and CDR2: LNHDA, SQIVND (reference sequence).

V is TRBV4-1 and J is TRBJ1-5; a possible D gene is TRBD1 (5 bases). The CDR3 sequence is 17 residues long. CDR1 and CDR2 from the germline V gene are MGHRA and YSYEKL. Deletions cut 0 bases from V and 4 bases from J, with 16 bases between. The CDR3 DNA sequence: TGCGCCAGCAGCCAAGAGGCAGGCAGGGAAAGGAATCAGCCCCAGCATTTT. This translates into CASSQEAGRERNQPQHF.

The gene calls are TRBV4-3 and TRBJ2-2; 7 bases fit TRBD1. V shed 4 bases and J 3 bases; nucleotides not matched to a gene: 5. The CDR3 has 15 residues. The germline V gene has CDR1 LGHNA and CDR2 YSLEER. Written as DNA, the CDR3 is TGCGCCAGCAGCCCGACAGGGATATACACCGGGGAGCTGTTTTTT. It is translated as CASSPTGIYTGELFF.

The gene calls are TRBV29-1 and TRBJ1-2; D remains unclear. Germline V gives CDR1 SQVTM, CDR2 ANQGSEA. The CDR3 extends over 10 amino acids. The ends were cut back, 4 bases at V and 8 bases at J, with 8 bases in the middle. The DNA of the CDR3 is TGCAGCGTTGTAGGAGGGGGCTACACCTTC. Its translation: CSVVGGGYTF.

The CDR3 nucleotides read TGTGCCAGCAGCTTAGAGAAGCCAGGGTCCCAAAACTGCGAGCAGTACTTC. Translation: CASSLEKPGSQNCEQYF. The chain is built from TRBV11-2 and TRBJ2-7; D perhaps matches TRBD1 (5 bases). The CDR3 runs 17 residues. Germline values: CDR1 SGHAT, CDR2 FQNNGV. The V gene lost 0 bases and the J gene lost 6 bases, with 21 bases spanning the gap.

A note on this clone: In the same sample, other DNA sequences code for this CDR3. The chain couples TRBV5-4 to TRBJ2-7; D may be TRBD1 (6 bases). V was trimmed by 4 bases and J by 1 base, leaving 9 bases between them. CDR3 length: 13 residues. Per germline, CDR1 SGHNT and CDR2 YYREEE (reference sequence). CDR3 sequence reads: CASSPTGSYEQYF. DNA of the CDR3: TGTGCCAGCAGCCCGACAGGATCCTACGAGCAGTACTTC.

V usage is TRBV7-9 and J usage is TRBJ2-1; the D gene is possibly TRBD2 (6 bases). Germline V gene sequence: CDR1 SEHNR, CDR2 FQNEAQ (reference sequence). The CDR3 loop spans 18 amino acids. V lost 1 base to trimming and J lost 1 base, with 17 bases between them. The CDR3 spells CASSLETCGTPSYNEQFF. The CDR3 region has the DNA TGTGCCAGCAGCTTAGAGACATGCGGGACCCCTTCCTACAATGAGCAGTTCTTC.

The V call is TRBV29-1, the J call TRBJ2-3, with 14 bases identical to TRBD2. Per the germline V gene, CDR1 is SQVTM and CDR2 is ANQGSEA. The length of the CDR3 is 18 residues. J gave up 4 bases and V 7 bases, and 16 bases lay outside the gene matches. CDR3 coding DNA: TGCAGCGGCCTGACTAGCGGGAGGGCCCTGCGGGGTGCAGATACGCAGTATTTT. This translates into CSGLTSGRALRGADTQYF.

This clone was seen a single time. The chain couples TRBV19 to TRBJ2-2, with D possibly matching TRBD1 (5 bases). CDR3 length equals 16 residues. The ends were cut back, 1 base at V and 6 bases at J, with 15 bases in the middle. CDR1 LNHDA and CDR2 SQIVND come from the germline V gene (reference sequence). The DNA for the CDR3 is TGTGCCAGTAGTATAGGCAGCAGGGTGGATGCCGGGGAGCTGTTTTTT. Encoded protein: CASSIGSRVDAGELFF.

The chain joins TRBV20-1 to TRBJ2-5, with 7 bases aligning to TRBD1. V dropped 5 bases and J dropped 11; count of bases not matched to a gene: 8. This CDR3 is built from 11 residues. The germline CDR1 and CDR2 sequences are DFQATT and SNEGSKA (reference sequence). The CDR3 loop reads CSAFRQGDQYF. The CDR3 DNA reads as TGCAGTGCTTTCAGACAGGGAGATCAGTACTTC.

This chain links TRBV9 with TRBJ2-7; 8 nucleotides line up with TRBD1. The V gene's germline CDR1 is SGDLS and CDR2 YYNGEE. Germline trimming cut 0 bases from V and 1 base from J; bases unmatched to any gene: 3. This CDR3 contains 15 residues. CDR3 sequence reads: CASSVETGDSYEQYF. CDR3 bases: TGTGCCAGCAGCGTAGAGACAGGGGATTCCTACGAGCAGTACTTC.

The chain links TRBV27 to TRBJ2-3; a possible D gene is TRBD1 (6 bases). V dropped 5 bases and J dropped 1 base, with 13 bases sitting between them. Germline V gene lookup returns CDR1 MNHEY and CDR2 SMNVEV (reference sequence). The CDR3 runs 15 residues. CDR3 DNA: TGTGCCAGCAGTGACAGGTCATCCCGCACAGATACGCAGTATTTT. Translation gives CASSDRSSRTDTQYF.

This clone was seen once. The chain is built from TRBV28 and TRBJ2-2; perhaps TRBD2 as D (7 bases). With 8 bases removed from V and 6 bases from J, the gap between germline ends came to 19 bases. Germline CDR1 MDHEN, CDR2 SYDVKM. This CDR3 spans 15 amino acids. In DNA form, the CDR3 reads TGTGCCAGCCTTACTTTAGGGGGGGGTGCCGGGGAGCTGTTTTTT. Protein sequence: CASLTLGGGAGELFF.